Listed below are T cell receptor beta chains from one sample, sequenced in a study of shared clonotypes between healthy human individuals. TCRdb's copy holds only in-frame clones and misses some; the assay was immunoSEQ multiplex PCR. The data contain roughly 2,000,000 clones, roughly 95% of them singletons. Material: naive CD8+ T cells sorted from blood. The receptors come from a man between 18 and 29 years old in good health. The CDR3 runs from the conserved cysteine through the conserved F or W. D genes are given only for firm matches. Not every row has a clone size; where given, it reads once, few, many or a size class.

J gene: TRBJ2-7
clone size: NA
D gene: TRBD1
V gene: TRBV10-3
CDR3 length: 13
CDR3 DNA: TGTGCCATCAGCCGGGACAGTTCCTACGAGCAGTACTTC
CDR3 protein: CAISRDSSYEQYF

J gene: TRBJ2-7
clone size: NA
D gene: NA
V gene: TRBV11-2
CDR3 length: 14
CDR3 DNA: TGTGCCAGCAGCTTTGGCGGGGACCCCTACGAGCAGTACTTC
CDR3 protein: CASSFGGDPYEQYF

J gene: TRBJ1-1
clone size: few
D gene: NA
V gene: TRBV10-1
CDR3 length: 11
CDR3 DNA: TGCGCCAGCAGTGACGCCGGGGAAGCTTTCTTT
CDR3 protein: CASSDAGEAFF

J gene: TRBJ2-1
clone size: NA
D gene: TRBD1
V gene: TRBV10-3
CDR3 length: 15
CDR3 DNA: TGTGCCACCCGGGGACAGGTCCTCCTTTACAATGAGCAGTTCTTC
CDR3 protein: CATRGQVLLYNEQFF

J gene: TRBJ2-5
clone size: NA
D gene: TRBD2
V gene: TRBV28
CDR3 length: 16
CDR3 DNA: TGTGCCATCGCTAGCGGGGGGTGGGGTAGCGGAGAGACCCAGTACTTC
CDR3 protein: CAIASGGWGSGETQYF

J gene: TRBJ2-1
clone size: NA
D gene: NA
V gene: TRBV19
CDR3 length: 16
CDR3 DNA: TGTGCCAGTAGTATCGGTCCAGGGATCACCTACAATGAGCAGTTCTTC
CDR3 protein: CASSIGPGITYNEQFF

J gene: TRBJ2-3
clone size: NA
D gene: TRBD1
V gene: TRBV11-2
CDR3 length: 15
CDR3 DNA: TGTGCCAGCAGCTCGGCAGGGGGAGGCACAGATACGCAGTATTTT
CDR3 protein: CASSSAGGGTDTQYF

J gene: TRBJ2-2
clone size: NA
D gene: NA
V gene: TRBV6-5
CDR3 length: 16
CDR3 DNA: TGTGCCAGCAGTTACTCTCTAGCCCCTCCCGCCGGGGAGCTGTTTTTT
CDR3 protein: CASSYSLAPPAGELFF

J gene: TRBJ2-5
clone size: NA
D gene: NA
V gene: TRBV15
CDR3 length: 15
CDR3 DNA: TGTGCCACCAGCAGAGACCTGGGGTCGGGAGAGACCCAGTACTTC
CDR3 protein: CATSRDLGSGETQYF

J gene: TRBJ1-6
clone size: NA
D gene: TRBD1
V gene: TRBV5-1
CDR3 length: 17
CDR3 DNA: TGCGCCAGCAGCTGGGGACAGGAAAGCTCCTATAATTCACCCCTCCACTTT
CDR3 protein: CASSWGQESSYNSPLHF